Below, 26 T cell receptor beta chains from the same sample are listed, as sequenced in a study of CD8+CD57+ T cells in acquired aplastic anemia. Genomic DNA served as template for TCR beta VDJ and CDR3 profiling. TCRdb re-called the reads through MiXCR, storing one row per CDR3 protein. This repertoire shows 180,000 or so distinct CDR3 sequences, just over 45% found once; its top ten account for 2.5% to 3.5%. The source material was sorted CD4+, CD8+, or CD8+CD57+ T cells (not recorded which) from PBMCs. These receptors were collected from a human donor in good health.

This clonotype was seen at least ten times. The chain combines TRBV7-9 with TRBJ1-1, with 9 bases aligning to TRBD1. The CDR3 contains 15 residues. The V segment lost 5 bases and the J segment 1 base; nucleotides outside the gene matches: 5. The V gene's germline CDR1 is SEHNR and CDR2 FQNEAQ (reference sequence). The DNA for the CDR3 is TGTGCCAGCAGCCCACGGGACAGGGCGAACACTGAAGCTTTCTTT. It is translated as CASSPRDRANTEAFF.

For this clonotype: A read error may be the cause here, since a much bigger clone is one base away. The CDR3 reads CASSFSGGDLGELFF. Here the CDR3 DNA reads TGCGCCAGCAGCTTCAGCGGGGGCGATCTGGGGGAGCTGTTTTTT. The rearrangement uses TRBV5-1 and TRBJ2-2, with 8 positions matching TRBD2. This CDR3 contains 15 residues. CDR1 and CDR2 from the germline V gene are SGHRS and YFSETQ. V trimming: 2 bases; J trimming: 8 bases; junction bases outside the gene matches: 8.

This clonotype was observed a few times. The chain combines TRBV10-3 with TRBJ2-5; D possibly corresponds to TRBD2 (6 bases). Germline CDR1 and CDR2: ENHRY and SYGVKD. With 2 bases removed from V and 13 bases from J, the gap between germline ends came to 11 bases. This CDR3 is built from 11 residues. In nucleotides, the CDR3 is TGTGCCATCAGTGAGGGAGGGTTCCGGTACTTC. Protein product: CAISEGGFRYF.

The chain uses TRBV11-2 and TRBJ2-7; 14 nucleotides agree with TRBD2. The V gene's germline CDR1 is SGHAT and CDR2 FQNNGV. This CDR3 region has 16 residues. V shed 5 bases and J 6 bases; nucleotides not matched to a gene: 9. The CDR3 DNA reads TGTGCCAGCAGCGCGACTAGCGGGGGGGCGGTACGCGAGCAGTACTTC. Protein sequence: CASSATSGGAVREQYF.

In this sample, this clonotype turned up a few times. The rearrangement links TRBV4-1 to TRBJ1-6; 9 positions agree with TRBD1. Per germline, CDR1 MGHRA and CDR2 YSYEKL. The CDR3 extends over 15 amino acids. V was clipped by 2 bases and J by 9 bases; unmatched bases: 5. CDR3 sequence (DNA): TGCGCCAGCAGCCAACATGAGGGACAGGGTTCACCCCTCCACTTT. Protein product: CASSQHEGQGSPLHF.

This clonotype was found many times. The V gene is TRBV20-1, the J gene TRBJ2-3; 7 nucleotides match TRBD2. The CDR3 has 15 amino acids. CDR1 and CDR2 from the germline V gene are DFQATT and SNEGSKA (reference sequence). V gave up 6 bases and J gave up 1 base; unmatched junction bases: 10. The CDR3 DNA is TGCAGTGCGGGACTGAAAGCGGGGCGCACAGATACGCAGTATTTT. This translates into CSAGLKAGRTDTQYF.

The chain's CDR3 is CASSSRDRGFSGANVLTF. The CDR3 DNA follows: TGTGCCAGCAGCTCCCGGGACAGGGGATTTTCTGGGGCCAACGTCCTGACTTTC. V and J are TRBV11-1 and TRBJ2-6; 10 bases match TRBD1. J lost 1 base, V lost 4 bases, and 7 bases had no gene match. Germline CDR1 is SGHAT and CDR2 is FQDESV (reference sequence). The CDR3 sequence is 18 residues long.

V gene TRBV2 combines with J gene TRBJ1-6, with D uncertain. CDR3 length: 12 residues. Germline loops: CDR1 SNHLY, CDR2 FYNNEI. V was pared by 7 bases and J by 11 bases, with 12 bases between. CDR3 in DNA: TGTGCCAGCATGGGCCCCAATCCACCCCTCCACTTT. Translating gives CASMGPNPPLHF.

This rearrangement joins TRBV7-9 to TRBJ1-1, with D hard to call. V was trimmed by 3 bases and J by 6 bases, leaving 20 bases between them. CDR3 length: 16 residues. Germline values: CDR1 SEHNR, CDR2 FQNEAQ (reference sequence). CDR3 amino acids: CASSLGQLVGGPEAFF. The CDR3 nucleotides are TGTGCCAGCAGCTTGGGCCAGCTGGTGGGAGGGCCTGAAGCTTTCTTT.

The chain is built from TRBV18 and TRBJ1-3; possibly TRBD1 for D (6 bases). V dropped 6 bases and J dropped 0 bases, with 15 bases sitting between them. Looked up from germline, CDR1 is KGHSH and CDR2 is LQKENI. The length of the CDR3 is 16 residues. The CDR3 coding sequence is TGTGCCAGCTCGCTTCAGGGGTACGACTCTGGAAACACCATATATTTT. Its translation: CASSLQGYDSGNTIYF. The complete variable domain, with remaining parts taken from reference TRBV18 and TRBJ1-3, reads NAGVMQNPRHLVRRRGQEARLRCSPMKGHSHVYWYRQLPEEGLKFMVYLQKENIIDESGMPKERFSAEFPKEGPSILRIQQVVRGDSAAYFCASSLQGYDSGNTIYFGEGSWLTVV.

This clonotype was seen just once. V usage is TRBV24-1 and J usage is TRBJ2-5; D is possibly TRBD1 (6 bases). The CDR3 length is 14 residues. V lost 3 bases, J lost 4 bases, and 11 bases lay in between. Germline V gene lookup returns CDR1 KGHDR and CDR2 SFDVKD. The CDR3 nucleotides are TGTGCCACCAGTGATCCGGACAGCCTAGAGACCCAGTACTTC. Translated, it gives CATSDPDSLETQYF.

This chain connects TRBV5-5 to TRBJ2-7, with TRBD1 as a possible D gene (6 bases). CDR3 length: 15 residues. CDR1 SGHKS and CDR2 YYEKEE come from the germline V gene (reference sequence). Deletions cut 3 bases from V and 3 bases from J, with 16 bases between. The CDR3 DNA is TGTGCCAGCAGCTCAGCAACAGGGCCCCACTACGAGCAGTACTTC. Amino acids: CASSSATGPHYEQYF.

The sample holds many counts of this clonotype. This chain joins TRBV25-1 and TRBJ1-5; no reliable D call. The germline V gene has CDR1 MGHDK and CDR2 SYGVNS. The CDR3 is made up of 13 amino acids. Trimming cost V 2 bases and J 4 bases, with 6 bases left between them. CDR3: CASSEASNQPQHF. The CDR3 coding sequence is TGTGCCAGCAGTGAAGCGAGTAATCAGCCCCAGCATTTT.

The table lists this clonotype with many counts. The rearrangement uses TRBV7-9 and TRBJ2-5, with 8 bases that match TRBD1. The CDR3 has 14 residues. CDR1 SEHNR and CDR2 FQNEAQ come from the germline V gene (reference sequence). V dropped 4 bases and J dropped 5; count of bases not matched to a gene: 6. The CDR3 nucleotides are TGTGCCAGCAGCTCTCGACAGGGGACGGAGACCCAGTACTTC. This sequence encodes CASSSRQGTETQYF.

The table lists this clonotype with a few counts. A read error is possible here, since a much larger clone lies one base away. CDR3: CSAIKITTYNEQFF. The DNA of the CDR3 is TGCAGTGCTATCAAAATAACCACCTACAATGAGCAGTTCTTC. The chain couples TRBV20-1 to TRBJ2-1; no clear D. V was clipped by 4 bases and J by 2 bases, with 12 bases between them. The CDR3 extends over 14 amino acids. Per the germline V gene, CDR1 is DFQATT and CDR2 is SNEGSKA (reference sequence).

The chain couples TRBV15 to TRBJ1-4; D is perhaps TRBD1 (5 bases). The V end lost 0 bases, the J end lost 6 bases, and 14 bases lay between the germline ends. CDR3 length: 16 amino acids. Germline assignment: CDR1 LNHNV and CDR2 YYDKDF (reference sequence). The CDR3 reads CATSRDRGTGDEKLFF. In DNA form, the CDR3 reads TGTGCCACCAGCAGAGACCGGGGGACGGGGGATGAAAAACTGTTTTTT.

The chain employs TRBV19 and TRBJ2-3; D is possibly TRBD2 (5 bases). The CDR3 sequence is 15 residues long. Germline assignment: CDR1 LNHDA and CDR2 SQIVND (reference sequence). The V and J ends lost 2 bases and 2 bases respectively, with 11 bases between them. The CDR3 protein is CASSISGISTDTQYF. The CDR3 DNA reads TGTGCCAGTAGTATATCGGGGATTTCCACAGATACGCAGTATTTT.

Notes on this clonotype: The junction differs from germline at one of its ends, possibly a read error. This chain connects TRBV25-1 to TRBJ2-7, with 8 bases that match TRBD1. Germline V gene sequence: CDR1 MGHDK, CDR2 SYGVNS. The CDR3 is made up of 14 amino acids. The CDR3 DNA sequence: TGTGCCAACAGTGAACAGGGGGTAGCCTACGAGCAGTACTTC. As protein: CANSEQGVAYEQYF.

V and J are TRBV2 and TRBJ2-7; possibly TRBD1 for D (6 bases). Germline CDR1 reads SNHLY; CDR2 reads FYNNEI. V was shortened by 6 bases and J by 4 bases, with 16 bases between the two germline ends. The CDR3 covers 14 residues. CDR3 sequence (DNA): TGTGCCAGCAGGACAGTAAAAACAGGGTACGAGCAGTACTTC. Its translation: CASRTVKTGYEQYF.

This clonotype was found a few times. The genes are TRBV10-3 and TRBJ1-1; D uncertain. There are 14 residues in the CDR3. V dropped 2 bases and J dropped 5 bases, with 12 bases sitting between them. CDR1 and CDR2 (germline): ENHRY, SYGVKD. CDR3 bases: TGTGCCATCAGTGAGACGATGCGGTCTACTGAAGCTTTCTTT. This encodes CAISETMRSTEAFF.

This clonotype was observed once. The rearrangement joins TRBV29-1 to TRBJ1-1; the D is unclear. Germline V gives CDR1 SQVTM, CDR2 ANQGSEA. The CDR3 loop spans 15 amino acids. Trimming cost V 2 bases and J 4 bases, with 17 bases left between them. The CDR3 protein is CSVERRIGLFTEAFF. In nucleotides, the CDR3 is TGCAGCGTTGAAAGGAGGATAGGGCTATTCACTGAAGCTTTCTTT.

The chain's CDR3 is CASSSYNSPLHF. DNA for the CDR3: TGTGCCAGCAGCAGCTATAATTCACCCCTCCACTTT. V is TRBV7-3 and J is TRBJ1-6; D is ambiguous. There are 12 residues in the CDR3. Trimming pared 5 bases from V and 3 bases from J, leaving 2 bases between. Germline lookup yields CDR1 SGHTA and CDR2 FQGTGA.

The chain employs TRBV6-1 and TRBJ1-1, with TRBD1 identical over 11 bases. This CDR3 region has 15 residues. The V and J ends lost 7 bases and 3 bases, in that order; junction bases with no gene match: 7. Germline CDR1 reads MNHNS; CDR2 reads SASEGT. In DNA, the CDR3 is TGTGCCAGCAAGTGGACAGGGGGCTTAGACACTGAAGCTTTCTTT. Translating gives CASKWTGGLDTEAFF.

The V call is TRBV11-3, the J call TRBJ2-7; no definite D call. Germline values: CDR1 SGHNT, CDR2 YENEEA. The CDR3 contains 12 residues. The V end lost 5 bases, the J end lost 5 bases, and 10 bases lay between the germline ends. The CDR3 nucleotides read TGTGCCAGCAGCCCACTTAAGCACGAGCAGTACTTC. As protein: CASSPLKHEQYF.

The CDR3 bases are TGCAGCGTCGGCCAGGGGAACATTCAGTACTTC. It translates to CSVGQGNIQYF. The rearrangement joins TRBV29-1 to TRBJ2-4; a possible D gene is TRBD1 (6 bases). V was cut by 6 bases and J by 7 bases, with 10 bases left in between. Looked up from germline, CDR1 is SQVTM and CDR2 is ANQGSEA. The CDR3 is 11 residues long.

This rearrangement joins TRBV20-1 to TRBJ2-1; D call uncertain. The CDR3 runs to 14 residues. Germline lookup yields CDR1 DFQATT and CDR2 SNEGSKA (reference sequence). With 6 bases removed from V and 0 bases from J, the gap between germline ends came to 12 bases. CDR3 loop: CSAVTASSYNEQFF. CDR3 bases: TGCAGTGCCGTTACAGCTAGCTCCTACAATGAGCAGTTCTTC.